One TCR beta chain is described in this entry. Once RNA had been extracted, it was reverse transcribed into cDNA to act as the sequencing template. The assay was immunoSEQ multiplex PCR, and TCRdb's table has in-frame clones only and misses some. The sample shows about 120,000 clones, about 60% of them seen only once. V lost 0 bases and J lost 6; bases outside the gene matches: 4. In germline, CDR1 is SGHDT, CDR2 YYEEEE. The CDR3 has 15 amino acids. Treatment reported: oral pan-JAK inhibitor, 5-10 mg twice daily. The study team obtained lesional scalp punch biopsies and peripheral blood from alopecia areata patients. This record belongs to a study of CD8+ T cells in alopecia areata.

The receptor was isolated from a human donor with alopecia areata. The V call is TRBV5-6, the J call TRBJ2-1; 9 bases fit TRBD2. Sequencing was performed on CD8+ T cells sorted from blood, taken at week 24, from a patient treated with tofacitinib. CDR3 amino acids: CASSLAERGANEQFF. CDR3 DNA: TGTGCCAGCAGCTTGGCGGAGCGGGGGGCCAATGAGCAGTTCTTC.